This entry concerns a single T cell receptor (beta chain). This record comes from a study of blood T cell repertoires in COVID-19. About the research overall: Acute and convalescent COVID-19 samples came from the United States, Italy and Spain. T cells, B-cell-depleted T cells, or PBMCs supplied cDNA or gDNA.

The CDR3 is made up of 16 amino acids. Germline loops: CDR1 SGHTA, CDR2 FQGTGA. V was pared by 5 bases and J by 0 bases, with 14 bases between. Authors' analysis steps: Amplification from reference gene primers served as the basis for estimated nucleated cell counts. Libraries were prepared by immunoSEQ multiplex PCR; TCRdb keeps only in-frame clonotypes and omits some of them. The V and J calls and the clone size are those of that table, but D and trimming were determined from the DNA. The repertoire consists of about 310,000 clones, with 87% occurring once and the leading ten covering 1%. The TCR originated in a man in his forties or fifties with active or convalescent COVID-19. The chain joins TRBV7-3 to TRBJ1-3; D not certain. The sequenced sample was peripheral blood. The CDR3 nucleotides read TGTGCCAGCAGCAAAGCCCCTCCGAGCTCTGGAAACACCATATATTTT. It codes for CASSKAPPSSGNTIYF.